This note documents a single TCR beta chain sequence. This clone was seen a handful of times. The clone's antigen remains unknown. The input lacks base qualities; no much larger clone sits a single base away. The library was obtained by the immunoSEQ multiplex PCR assay. For the multiplex PCR, a mixture combining 60 forward primers for TCR Vbeta segments and 13 reverse primers for TCR Jbeta segments was used. Amplification of the CDR3 region of rearranged TCR beta genes was performed with a multiplex PCR assay on genomic DNA. On the Illumina HiSeq System, the amplified TCR beta libraries were sequenced as 87-base-pair reads. The authors' analysis ran thus. In a later analysis, tens of millions of unique TCR beta chains were counted across the 650 to 750 repertoires, and roughly 10 million of these chains were shared by at least two donors. To remove PCR and sequencing errors, raw reads were error-corrected and collapsed into unique sequences using a nearest-neighbor algorithm that merged closely related sequences. CDR3 sequences were aligned to IMGT reference sequences to assign V, D and J gene segments. For a sequence to be retained, at least a six-nucleotide match to both a V gene segment and a J gene segment was required. A rearrangement counted as productive if the CDR3 had no stop codons and remained in frame with V and J, and every other rearrangement counted as non-productive. Following IMGT convention, CDR3 was defined as the stretch from the second conserved V-encoded cysteine up to the conserved J-encoded phenylalanine. In an earlier analysis of 500 to 650 of the donors, sequences lacking an unambiguous match to a single V gene segment were excluded. An earlier analysis of a few hundred of the donors called V segments functional above 56.7% productive rearrangements and segregating when the between-donor standard deviation exceeded 5%. A statistical classification framework was built to diagnose cytomegalovirus status from the catalog of TCR beta chain sequences. In a later analysis, TCR nucleotide sequences were compared against IMGT/GENE-DB human TR gene sequences so that V and J genes could be assigned. Using the TCRdist pipeline, a later analysis assigned CDR3 sequences along with most-parsimonious VDJ recombination scenarios. In a later analysis, each TCR beta chain was defined by its CDR3 amino acid sequence together with its V-gene family, and reads without a unique V-gene family were excluded. In a later analysis, several hundred highly shared, low-generation-probability nucleotide sequences were removed to address suspected cross-contamination and a sequencing artifact. In a later analysis, a clonal expansion index for each public chain was calculated from normalized within-repertoire ranks of inferred template counts. In a later analysis, generation probabilities were computed with a VDJ recombination model fitted to out-of-frame rearrangements, and the resulting probabilities were checked against IGoR. Hypergeometric tests were used in a later analysis to score TCR-TCR, TCR-HLA and TCR-CMV co-occurrence, with a repertoire-size bias correction applied to the TCR pairs. False discovery rates were estimated in a later analysis by permuting HLA or CMV assignments 20 times. In a later analysis, co-occurring TCRs were grouped using DBSCAN, and TCRdist sequence similarity was added for clustering within HLA-allele-positive subsets. For co-occurrence clustering, repertoires with fewer than 30,000 or more than 120,000 public chains were excluded, along with roughly 5 repertoires with anomalous nucleotide sharing. TCRdb holds this immuneACCESS table with in-frame rearrangements only. Some clones are missing; in checked studies, unresolved V genes explain under half, and the rest has no known cause. The DNA gave D and trimming, while V, J and clone size come from that table. For this sample the table gives roughly 80,000 clones, of which roughly 84% were detected only once. The top ten hold roughly 2.3% of the sample.

In total, 600 or so healthy bone marrow donors made up the cohort. Cohort members were all nominally healthy when sampled, although unrecorded immune exposures were likely present. The donor tested CMV seronegative and was one of the 352 seronegative cohort members. Each donor provided a peripheral blood sample, and peripheral blood mononuclear cells were used for TCR beta sequencing. Genomic DNA was extracted from the blood cell samples with the Qiagen DNeasy Blood Extraction Kit. The data stem from a study of cytomegalovirus exposure and HLA in healthy donors (dated by TCRdb to the late 2010s). For context, the study as a whole: An earlier analysis of approximately 640 of the donors reported 250 to 300 Gb of sequence data and approximately 110 million unique TCR beta sequences from 150 million to 200 million T cells. Among about 400 genotyped donors of the cohort, an average of approximately 200,000 unique TCR beta nucleotide sequences was sequenced per donor, of which about 20% were non-productive. HLA typing covered class I and class II loci at four-digit resolution. The study used immunosequencing to profile the T cell repertoires of 600 to 850 subjects and linked those repertoires to cytomegalovirus serostatus. Donor age, sex, ethnicity and CMV serostatus were compiled alongside the repertoire data. Of the roughly 400 genotyped donors, 81% were placed in the genetic ancestry cluster associated with self-reported Caucasian donors. An earlier analysis of fewer than 750 of the donors used high-throughput TCR beta sequencing to judge whether each TCR beta V gene segment behaved as functional or pseudogenic. The aim of the study was to test whether cataloging public T cell receptors could identify signatures of past pathogen exposure. The number of typed donors differed by locus: about 620-630 for A, B, C, DRB1 and DQB1; 522 for DQA1; some 590 for DPA1; and around 450 for DPB1. Besides the first cohort of approximately 670 subjects, a separate validation cohort made up of over a hundred different subjects was used. High-throughput TCR immunosequencing, statistical association of individual TCRs with disease status, and machine learning were combined to predict cytomegalovirus infection status. In a later analysis, previously published TCR beta repertoires from about 670 donors were re-analyzed and high-resolution HLA genotyping was added so that TCR occurrence patterns could be studied. Every repertoire in the discovery cohort had been generated on one and the same sequencing platform. An early release that covered 500 to 800 HLA-typed donors contained approximately 290 gigabases of sequencing data and some 87 million unique TCR sequences. Rather than using new phenotypic data, the later analysis identified candidate immune exposures from TCR beta sequences and from how often those sequences occurred across donors. In a later genetic analysis, genome-wide SNP genotypes for 398 of the 666 donors were used, and that subset was treated as a discovery cohort. Several DR-DQ haplotypes were handled as single units for association and clustering because linkage in the cohort was strong.

The CDR3 numbers 16 residues from cysteine through phenylalanine. Kept here is only the CDR3 DNA, which spans 48 bases and is read in frame from base 1. CDR1 and CDR2, looked up from the germline V gene, are MNHNS and SASEGT. Trimming costs V 0 bases and J 1 base, and their ends lie 10 bases apart. Results the study describes overall, beyond this receptor: A further reported finding was that TCR beta sequences accurately predicted the HLA-A and HLA-B alleles for most subjects in the first cohort. Roughly 15 rarely observed V segments, including chromosome 9 orphons, were excluded from the earlier analysis of some 590 of the donors because counts were too low. According to a later analysis, most CMV-associated TCR beta chains appeared to be HLA-restricted, and the HLA associations seemed to be driven largely by CMV exposure. This cohort had only TCR beta chains sequenced, and the lack of alpha or paired-chain data limited which features could be detected. The authors suggested that the approach could potentially be extended to other disease states and immunological phenotypes. Because HLA typing was unavailable for some donors at each locus, only the typed subset was used in association tests. When HLA alleles, especially DR and DQ, strongly co-occurred, TCR associations were difficult to assign to individual alleles. A later genetic analysis reported fewer N-insertions in productive TCRs among donors in an Asian-associated ancestry cluster than the roughly 650-donor mean. Several of the top co-occurrence clusters appeared to be linked to parvovirus B19, influenza, CMV and Epstein-Barr virus, according to a later analysis. In the study, some 160 TCR beta chains were listed as associated with cytomegalovirus. Three of the identified cytomegalovirus-associated TCR beta chains were confirmed in vitro to be specific for cytomegalovirus antigens. Correlated functional status among segregating V segments might reflect linkage disequilibrium, but an unknown experimental factor could not be ruled out. A later analysis found that HLA-associated TCR beta chains were more clonally expanded and had lower generation probabilities than equally common non-associated chains. Some IMGT-functional V segments, including TRBV6-2 and TRBV6-3, could not be distinguished by the 87-base-pair reads and were therefore excluded. An earlier analysis of 587 of the donors showed that most TCR beta V segments appeared in productive rearrangements either about 87% or about 30% of the time, which broadly matched IMGT annotations. At a false discovery rate of 0.05, a later analysis linked 15,000 to 20,000 TCR beta sequences to specific HLA alleles. A later analysis found that TCR association rates varied across HLA loci, with DRB1 alleles showing the most associated TCRs and HLA-C alleles the fewest. V-gene and J-gene trimming of TCR beta chains was associated with a missense DCLRE1C variant in a later genetic analysis, and the association was replicated in an independent cohort. The classifier was reported to diagnose cytomegalovirus status with high specificity and sensitivity in both the original and validation cohorts. Sequencing depth was assumed to be roughly uniform across donors in the presence/absence analyses, though that assumption may not hold. While some public TCRs were present in many individuals, most TCR sequences turned up only very rarely across donors. A cluster of highly shared sequence variants was judged likely to be a technical artifact of the sequencing pipeline. Immune exposure information for the cohort was limited to CMV serostatus.

The clonotype comes from a woman in her forties or fifties in good health and CMV-seronegative. Sample: PBMCs. This sequence uses TRBV6-1 and TRBJ2-1, and perhaps TRBD2 as D gene, on 5 matching bases. CDR3 reads: CASSEAGGGSYNEQFF. The nucleotides read TGTGCCAGCAGTGAAGCGGGTGGCGGGTCCTACAATGAGCAGTTCTTC.